Described below is a single T cell receptor (beta chain) sequence and its context. In this sample, this clonotype turned up many times. Its antigen target is currently unknown. Nothing much larger sits one base from this clone, and base qualities are not available. This sample is part of a study of early T cells in non-severe SARS-CoV-2 infection (dated by TCRdb to the early 2020s). For the wider study: Because TCR sequencing was done on bulk RNA from unsorted whole blood, the alpha and beta chains could not be paired. The paper's findings and limits, for the study overall: Matching against VDJdb was skewed toward anti-spike CD8 responses, likely underestimated virus-specific expansions, and missed private and CD4 specificities.

This was a case-control study nested in a cohort of healthcare workers in London, UK, who had nasopharyngeal swab PCR tests and blood samples taken every week. Healthcare workers were recruited between 23 and 31 March 2020, during the week of the UK lockdown, and were followed weekly for up to roughly 16 weeks. At the junction V is shortened by 4 bases and J by 2 bases; bases outside the gene matches: 17. CDR1 SGHDN and CDR2 FVKESK were looked up in the germline V gene. Counted from cysteine to phenylalanine, this CDR3 has 18 amino acids. Left in the record is the CDR3 DNA by itself, 54 bases read in frame from the first base. Libraries were constructed by 5' RACE. Sequencing took place on a NextSeq 500. Unique molecular identifiers were attached to individual cDNA molecules in the TCR library protocol so that sequencing error and PCR bias could be corrected. Sequencing covered both TCR alpha and beta chains, and within each sample the abundances of alpha and beta sequences were tightly co-correlated. Processing in the source paper ran as follows. Decombinator V4 was used to annotate the V gene, J gene and CDR3 of the TCR sequences. Expanded TCRs were defined as changing significantly between any two time points under a Poisson model with p below 0.0001. Abundances of TCRs were expressed as counts per million after normalisation to the total number of TCRs sequenced in each sample. TRAV1-2 paired with TRAJ12, TRAJ20 or TRAJ33 defined MAIT TCRs, while TRAV10 paired with TRAJ18 defined iNKT TCRs. VDJdb, accessed on 1 November 2021, was searched for TCRs annotated for CMV, EBV and SARS-CoV-2, and TCRs annotated for more than one antigen were excluded. The public reads were reanalyzed by TCRdb: fastp trimming at Q25, MiXCR alignment, in-frame beta chains only. Every CDR3 protein is listed once, alongside the most common genes and DNA of its rows. These V and J calls derive from TCRdb rather than the authors' analysis. The sample records about 30,000 distinct CDR3 sequences, approximately 6% of which are singletons. The ten largest make up more than 4.5% of the sample.

This sequence uses TRBV14 and TRBJ2-7, with 7 middle bases fitting TRBD1. The sequenced material came from whole blood. The TCR sequence derives from an adult who was a healthcare worker with PCR-confirmed SARS-CoV-2 infection or an uninfected control (not recorded which). In nucleotide form, the sequence is TGTGCCAGCAGCCGGAACCGGGACAGAAAACATCCTCCCTACGAGCAGTACTTC. Its protein product is CASSRNRDRKHPPYEQYF.